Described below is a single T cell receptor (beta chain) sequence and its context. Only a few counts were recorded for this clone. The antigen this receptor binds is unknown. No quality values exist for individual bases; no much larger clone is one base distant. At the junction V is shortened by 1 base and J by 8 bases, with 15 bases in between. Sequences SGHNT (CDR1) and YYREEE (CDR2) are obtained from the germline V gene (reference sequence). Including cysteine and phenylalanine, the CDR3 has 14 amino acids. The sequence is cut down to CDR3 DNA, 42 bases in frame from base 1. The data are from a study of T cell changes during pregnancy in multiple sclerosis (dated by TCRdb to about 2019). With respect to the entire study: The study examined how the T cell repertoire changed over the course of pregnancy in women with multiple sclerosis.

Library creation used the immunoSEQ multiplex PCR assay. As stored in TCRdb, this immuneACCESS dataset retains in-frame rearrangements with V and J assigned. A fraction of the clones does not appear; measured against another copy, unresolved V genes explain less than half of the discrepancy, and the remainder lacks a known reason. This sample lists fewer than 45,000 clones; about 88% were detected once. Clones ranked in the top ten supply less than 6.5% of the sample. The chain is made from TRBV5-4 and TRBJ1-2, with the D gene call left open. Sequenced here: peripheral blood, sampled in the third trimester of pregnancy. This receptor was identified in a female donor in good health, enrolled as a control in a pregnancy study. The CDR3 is CASSLQLGNKGYTF. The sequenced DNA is TGTGCCAGCAGCTTGCAACTAGGTAATAAAGGCTACACCTTC. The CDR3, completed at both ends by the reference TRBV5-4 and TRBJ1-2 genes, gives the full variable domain ETGVTQSPTHLIKTRGQQVTLRCSSQSGHNTVSWYQQALGQGPQFIFQYYREEENGRGNFPPRFSGLQFPNYSSELNVNALELDDSALYLCASSLQLGNKGYTFGSGTRLTVV.